This T cell receptor (beta chain) came from a study of neoadjuvant nivolumab and ipilimumab in lung cancer. This CDR3 spans 14 amino acids. Germline CDR1 reads PRHDT; CDR2 reads FYEKMQ (reference sequence). V was clipped by 5 bases and J by 3 bases, with 10 bases between them. The data were produced by immunoSEQ multiplex PCR, yet TCRdb's version contains in-frame clones alone and is incomplete. The top ten hold 15% to 20% of the sample, which has 25,000 to 30,000 clones, 76% seen once. This clone was picked up a small number of times. What it recognizes is unknown. General observations from the study: Compared with tumor-adjacent uninvolved lung, resected tumors showed greater richness and clonality.

The clonotype originates from an adult with non-small cell lung cancer. The sequenced sample was tumor tissue, obtained after neoadjuvant nivolumab, alone or with ipilimumab, at or shortly before surgery. This chain joins TRBV13 and TRBJ2-2, with D unclear. CDR3: CASSPRTYTGELFF. In DNA, the CDR3 is TGTGCCAGCAGCCCCCGGACGTACACCGGGGAGCTGTTTTTT.